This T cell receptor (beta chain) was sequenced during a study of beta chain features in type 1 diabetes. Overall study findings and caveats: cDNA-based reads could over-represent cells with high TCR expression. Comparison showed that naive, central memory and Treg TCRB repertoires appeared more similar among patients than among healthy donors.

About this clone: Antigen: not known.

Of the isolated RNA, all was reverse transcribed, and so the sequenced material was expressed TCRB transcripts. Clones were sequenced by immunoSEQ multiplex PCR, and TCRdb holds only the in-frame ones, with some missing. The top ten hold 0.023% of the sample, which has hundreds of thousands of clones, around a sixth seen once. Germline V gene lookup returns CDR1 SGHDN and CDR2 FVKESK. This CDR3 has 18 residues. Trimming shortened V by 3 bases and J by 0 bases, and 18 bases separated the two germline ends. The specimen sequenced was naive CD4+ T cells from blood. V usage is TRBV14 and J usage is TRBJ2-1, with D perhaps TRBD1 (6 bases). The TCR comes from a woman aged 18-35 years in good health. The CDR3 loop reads CASSHPTRGGYSYNEQFF. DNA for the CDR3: TGTGCCAGCAGCCACCCAACAAGAGGGGGATACTCCTACAATGAGCAGTTCTTC.